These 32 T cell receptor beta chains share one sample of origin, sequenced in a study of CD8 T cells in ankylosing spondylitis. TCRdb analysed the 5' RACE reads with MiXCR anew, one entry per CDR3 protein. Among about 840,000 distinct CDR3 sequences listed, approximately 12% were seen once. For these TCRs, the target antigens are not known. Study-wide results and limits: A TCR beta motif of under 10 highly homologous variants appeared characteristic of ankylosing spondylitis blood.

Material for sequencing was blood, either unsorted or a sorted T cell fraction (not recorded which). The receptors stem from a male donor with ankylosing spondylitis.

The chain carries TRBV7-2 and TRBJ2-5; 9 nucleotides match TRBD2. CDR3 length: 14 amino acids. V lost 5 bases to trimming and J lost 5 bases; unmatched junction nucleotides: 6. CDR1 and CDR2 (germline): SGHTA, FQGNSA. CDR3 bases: TGTGCCAGCAGCCGTAGCGGGAGAGGCGAGACCCAGTACTTC. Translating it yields CASSRSGRGETQYF.

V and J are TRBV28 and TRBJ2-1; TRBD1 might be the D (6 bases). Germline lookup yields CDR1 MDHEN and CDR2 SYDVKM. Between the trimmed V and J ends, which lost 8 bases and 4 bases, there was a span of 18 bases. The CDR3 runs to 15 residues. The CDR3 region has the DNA TGTGCCAGCCTGGACAGCCCAATCATTTACAATGAGCAGTTCTTC. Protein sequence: CASLDSPIIYNEQFF.

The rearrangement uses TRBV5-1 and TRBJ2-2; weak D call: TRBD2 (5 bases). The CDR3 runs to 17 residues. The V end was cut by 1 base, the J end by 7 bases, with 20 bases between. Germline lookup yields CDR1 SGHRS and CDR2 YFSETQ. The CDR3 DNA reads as TGCGCCAGCAGCTTGACCCCCGACCAGGCTGGGAGCGGGGAGCTGTTTTTT. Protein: CASSLTPDQAGSGELFF.

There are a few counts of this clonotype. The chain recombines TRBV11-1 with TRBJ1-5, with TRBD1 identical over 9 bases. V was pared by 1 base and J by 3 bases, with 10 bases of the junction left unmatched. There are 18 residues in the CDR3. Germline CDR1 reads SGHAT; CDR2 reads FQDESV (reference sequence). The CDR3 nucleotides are TGTGCCAGCAGCTTAGTAATGACAGGGGGAGCACTCAATCAGCCCCAGCATTTT. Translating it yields CASSLVMTGGALNQPQHF.

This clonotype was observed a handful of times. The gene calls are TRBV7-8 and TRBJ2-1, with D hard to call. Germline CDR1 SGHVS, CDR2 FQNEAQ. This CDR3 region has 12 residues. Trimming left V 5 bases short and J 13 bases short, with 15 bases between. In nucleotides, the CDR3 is TGTGCCAGCAGCGAGACCGCCCAAAGACAGTTCTTC. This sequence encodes CASSETAQRQFF.

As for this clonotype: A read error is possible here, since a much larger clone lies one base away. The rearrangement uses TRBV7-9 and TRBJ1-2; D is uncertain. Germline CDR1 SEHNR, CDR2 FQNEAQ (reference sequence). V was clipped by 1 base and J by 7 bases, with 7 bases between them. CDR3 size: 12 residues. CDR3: CASSLVGFGYTF. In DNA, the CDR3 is TGTGCCAGCAGCTTAGTAGGTTTTGGCTACACCTTC.

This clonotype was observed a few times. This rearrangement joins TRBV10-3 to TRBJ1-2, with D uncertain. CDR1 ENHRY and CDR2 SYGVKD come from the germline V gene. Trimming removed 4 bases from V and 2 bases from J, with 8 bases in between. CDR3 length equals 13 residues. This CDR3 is CAISGSANYGYTF. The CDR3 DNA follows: TGTGCCATCAGTGGGTCTGCCAACTATGGCTACACCTTC.

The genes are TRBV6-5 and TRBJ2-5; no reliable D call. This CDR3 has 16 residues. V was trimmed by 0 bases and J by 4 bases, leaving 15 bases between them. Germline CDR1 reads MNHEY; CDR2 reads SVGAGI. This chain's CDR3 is CASSYSTGRYGETQYF. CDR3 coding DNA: TGTGCCAGCAGTTACTCGACGGGCCGCTACGGAGAGACCCAGTACTTC.

CDR3 sequence: CASSYAGVFQETQYF. The CDR3 DNA reads TGTGCCAGCAGTTACGCAGGGGTGTTCCAAGAGACCCAGTACTTC. The V call is TRBV6-5, the J call TRBJ2-5, with a possible D match to TRBD1 (6 bases). This CDR3 contains 15 residues. Germline lookup yields CDR1 MNHEY and CDR2 SVGAGI. V was pared by 2 bases and J by 1 base, with 11 bases between.

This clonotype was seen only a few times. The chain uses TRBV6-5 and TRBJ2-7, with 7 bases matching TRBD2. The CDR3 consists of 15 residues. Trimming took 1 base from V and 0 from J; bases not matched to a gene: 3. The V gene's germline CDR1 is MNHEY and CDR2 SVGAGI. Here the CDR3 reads CASSYLAGSSYEQYF. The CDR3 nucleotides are TGTGCCAGCAGTTACTTAGCGGGCTCCTCCTACGAGCAGTACTTC.

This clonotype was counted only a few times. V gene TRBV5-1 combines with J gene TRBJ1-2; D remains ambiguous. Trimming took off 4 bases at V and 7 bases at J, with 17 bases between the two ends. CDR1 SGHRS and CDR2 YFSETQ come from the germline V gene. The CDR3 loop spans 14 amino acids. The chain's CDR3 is CASSPPERWVGYTF. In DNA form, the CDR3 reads TGCGCCAGCAGCCCCCCCGAGAGATGGGTTGGCTACACCTTC.

In DNA, the CDR3 is TGTGCCAGCTCACCAATCAGCGGGGGTGCCACAGATACGCAGTATTTT. This encodes CASSPISGGATDTQYF. The chain is built from TRBV18 and TRBJ2-3, with TRBD2 matching over 8 bases. Unmatched junction bases numbered 6, after V lost 2 bases and J lost 2 bases. The length of the CDR3 is 16 residues. Germline-derived CDR1 and CDR2 are KGHSH and LQKENI.

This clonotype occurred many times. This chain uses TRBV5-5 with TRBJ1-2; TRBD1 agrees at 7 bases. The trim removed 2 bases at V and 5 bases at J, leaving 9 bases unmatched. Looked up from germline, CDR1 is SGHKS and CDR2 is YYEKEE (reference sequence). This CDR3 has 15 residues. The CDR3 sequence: CASSFDPGQTYGYTF. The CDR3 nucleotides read TGTGCCAGCAGCTTTGACCCGGGACAGACATATGGCTACACCTTC.

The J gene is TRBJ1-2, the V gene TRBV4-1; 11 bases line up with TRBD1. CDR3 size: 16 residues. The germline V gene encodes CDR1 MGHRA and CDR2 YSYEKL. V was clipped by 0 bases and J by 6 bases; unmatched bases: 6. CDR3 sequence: CASSQDLLDRGHGYTF. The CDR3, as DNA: TGCGCCAGCAGCCAAGATCTATTGGACAGGGGGCATGGCTACACCTTC.

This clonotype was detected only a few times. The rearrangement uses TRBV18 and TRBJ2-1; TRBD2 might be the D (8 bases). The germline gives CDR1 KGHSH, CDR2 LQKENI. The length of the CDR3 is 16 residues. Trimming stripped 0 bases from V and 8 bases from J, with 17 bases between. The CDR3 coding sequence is TGTGCCAGCTCACCACCGGGACTAGGGGGCGAGCATGAGCAGTTCTTC. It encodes CASSPPGLGGEHEQFF.

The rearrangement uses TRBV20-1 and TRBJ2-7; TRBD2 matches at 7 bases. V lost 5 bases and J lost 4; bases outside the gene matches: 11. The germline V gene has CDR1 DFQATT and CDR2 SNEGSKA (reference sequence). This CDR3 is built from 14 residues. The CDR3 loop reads CSARRGSGLYEQYF. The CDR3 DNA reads TGCAGTGCTCGTAGGGGTAGCGGGTTATACGAGCAGTACTTC.

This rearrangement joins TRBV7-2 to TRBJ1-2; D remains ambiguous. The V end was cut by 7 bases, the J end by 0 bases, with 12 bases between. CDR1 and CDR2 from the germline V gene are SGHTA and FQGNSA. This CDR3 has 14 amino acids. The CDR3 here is CASTLQAANYGYTF. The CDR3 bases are TGTGCCAGCACCCTTCAGGCCGCTAACTATGGCTACACCTTC.

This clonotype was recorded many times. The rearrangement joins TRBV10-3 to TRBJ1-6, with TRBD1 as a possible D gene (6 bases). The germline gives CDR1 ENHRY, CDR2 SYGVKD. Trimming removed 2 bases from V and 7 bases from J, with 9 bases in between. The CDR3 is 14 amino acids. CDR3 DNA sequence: TGTGCCATCAGTGAGACAGGGAGAAATTCACCCCTCCACTTT. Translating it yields CAISETGRNSPLHF.

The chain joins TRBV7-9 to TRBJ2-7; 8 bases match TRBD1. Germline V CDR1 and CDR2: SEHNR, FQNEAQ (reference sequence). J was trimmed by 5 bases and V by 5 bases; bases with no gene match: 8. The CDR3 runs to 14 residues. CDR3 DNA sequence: TGTGCCAGCAGCGCACACCAGGGGGCAAACGAGCAGTACTTC. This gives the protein CASSAHQGANEQYF.

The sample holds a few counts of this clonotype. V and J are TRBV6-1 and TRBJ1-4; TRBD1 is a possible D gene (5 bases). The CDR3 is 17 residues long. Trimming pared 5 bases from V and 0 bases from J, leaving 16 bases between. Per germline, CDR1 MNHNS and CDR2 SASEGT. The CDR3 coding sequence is TGTGCCAGCAGTCCCCAGGGCCCCGGTACAACTAATGAAAAACTGTTTTTT. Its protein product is CASSPQGPGTTNEKLFF.

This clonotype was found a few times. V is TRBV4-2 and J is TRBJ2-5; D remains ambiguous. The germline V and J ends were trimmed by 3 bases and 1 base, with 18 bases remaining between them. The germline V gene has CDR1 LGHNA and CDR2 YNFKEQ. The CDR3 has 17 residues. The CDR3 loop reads CASSQVIDGRFQETQYF. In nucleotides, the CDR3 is TGTGCCAGCAGCCAGGTCATCGATGGCAGATTCCAAGAGACCCAGTACTTC.

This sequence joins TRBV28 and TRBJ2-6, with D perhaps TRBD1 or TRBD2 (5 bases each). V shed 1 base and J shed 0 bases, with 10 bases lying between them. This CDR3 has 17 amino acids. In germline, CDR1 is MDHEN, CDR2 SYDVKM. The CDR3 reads CASSLFPGSSGANVLTF. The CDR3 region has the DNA TGTGCCAGCAGTTTATTCCCAGGGAGCTCTGGGGCCAACGTCCTGACTTTC.

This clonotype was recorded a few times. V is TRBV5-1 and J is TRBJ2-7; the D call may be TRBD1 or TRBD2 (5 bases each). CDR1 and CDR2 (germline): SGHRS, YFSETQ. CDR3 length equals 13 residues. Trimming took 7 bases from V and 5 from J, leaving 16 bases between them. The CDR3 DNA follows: TGCGCCAGCTCCAGGGACCTAGAGGACGAGCAGTACTTC. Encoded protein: CASSRDLEDEQYF.

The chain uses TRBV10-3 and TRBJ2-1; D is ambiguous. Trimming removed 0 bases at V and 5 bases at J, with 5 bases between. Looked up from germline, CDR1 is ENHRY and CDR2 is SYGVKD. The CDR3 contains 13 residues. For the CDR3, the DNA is TGTGCCATCAGTGAGTCGACGAACAATGAGCAGTTCTTC. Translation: CAISESTNNEQFF.

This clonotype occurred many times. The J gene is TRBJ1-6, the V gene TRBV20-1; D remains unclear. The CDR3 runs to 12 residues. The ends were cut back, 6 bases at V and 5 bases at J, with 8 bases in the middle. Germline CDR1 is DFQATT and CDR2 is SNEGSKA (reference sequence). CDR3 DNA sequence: TGCAGTGCCGCCCCGCATAATTCACCCCTCCACTTT. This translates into CSAAPHNSPLHF.

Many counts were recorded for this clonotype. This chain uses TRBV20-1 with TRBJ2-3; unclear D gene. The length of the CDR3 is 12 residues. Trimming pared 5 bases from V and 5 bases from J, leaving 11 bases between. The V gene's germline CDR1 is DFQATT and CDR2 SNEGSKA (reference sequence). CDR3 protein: CSAGYTGDTQYF. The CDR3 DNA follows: TGCAGTGCTGGGTATACGGGAGATACGCAGTATTTT.

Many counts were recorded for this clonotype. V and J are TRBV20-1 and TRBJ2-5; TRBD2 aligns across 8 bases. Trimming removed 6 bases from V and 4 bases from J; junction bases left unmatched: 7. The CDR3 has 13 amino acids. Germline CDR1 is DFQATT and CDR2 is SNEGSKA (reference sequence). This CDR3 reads CSAVERGPETQYF. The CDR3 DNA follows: TGCAGTGCAGTGGAGCGGGGGCCAGAGACCCAGTACTTC.

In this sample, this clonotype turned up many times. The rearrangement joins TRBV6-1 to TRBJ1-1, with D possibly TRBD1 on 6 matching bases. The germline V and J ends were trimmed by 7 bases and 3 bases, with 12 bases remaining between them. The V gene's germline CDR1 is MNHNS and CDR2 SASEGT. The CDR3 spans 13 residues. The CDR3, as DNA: TGTGCCAGCATGCGGGGGCACTACACTGAAGCTTTCTTT. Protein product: CASMRGHYTEAFF.

The CDR3 DNA is TGTGCCTGGAGTGCATGGACGGACGGACCGGGGGGAGAGACCCAGTACTTC. It translates to CAWSAWTDGPGGETQYF. The chain couples TRBV30 to TRBJ2-5; 7 nucleotides line up with TRBD2. CDR3 length: 17 amino acids. In germline, CDR1 is GTSNPN, CDR2 SVGIG (reference sequence). The J segment lost 4 bases and the V segment lost 1 base, leaving 15 bases of the junction unmatched.

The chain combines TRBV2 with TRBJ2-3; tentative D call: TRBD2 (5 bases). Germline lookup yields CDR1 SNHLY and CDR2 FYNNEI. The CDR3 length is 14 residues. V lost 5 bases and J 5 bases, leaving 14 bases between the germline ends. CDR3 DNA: TGTGCCAGCAGTCCGCCCCCGGGGTTAGATACGCAGTATTTT. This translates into CASSPPPGLDTQYF.

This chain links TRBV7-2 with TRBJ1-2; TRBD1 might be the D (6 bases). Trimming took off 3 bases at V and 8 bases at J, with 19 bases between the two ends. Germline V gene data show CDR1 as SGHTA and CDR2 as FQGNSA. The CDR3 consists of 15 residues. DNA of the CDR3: TGTGCCAGCAGCTTTCGGGTCAGGGGCAATGGAGGCTACACCTTC. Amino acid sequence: CASSFRVRGNGGYTF.

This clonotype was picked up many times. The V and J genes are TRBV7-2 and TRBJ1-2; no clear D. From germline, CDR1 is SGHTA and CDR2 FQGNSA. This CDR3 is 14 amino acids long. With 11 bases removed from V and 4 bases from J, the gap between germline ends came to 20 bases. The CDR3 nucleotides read TGTGCCTCTCACACTGGCGGAGGTGGCTATGGCTACACCTTC. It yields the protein CASHTGGGGYGYTF.